This T cell receptor beta chain was retrieved from a study of blood T cells in healthy people across ages. Study background: The capture of about one barcoded beta molecule per two T cells was achieved by template switching.

This CDR3 region has 15 residues. V lost 1 base, J lost 3 bases, and 13 bases lay in between. A second PCR of about 6 to 11 cycles used a sample-barcoded 5' primer and a J-beta primer mix. Each cDNA molecule, via a template-switch adaptor with 12 random nucleotides, was tagged. In TCRdb, the 5' RACE reads were re-called with MiXCR into one record per CDR3 protein. The repertoire holds 1.5 million to 2 million distinct CDR3 sequences, 49% seen once, with roughly 2.1% in the top ten. About 10 milliliters of peripheral blood were drawn from each donor into EDTA-treated tubes. Specimen: blood. V and J are TRBV5-7 and TRBJ2-5, with D possibly being TRBD1 (5 bases). TRBV5-7 is classed as an ORF, of uncertain function. The TCR was taken from a woman between 40 and 55 years old in good health. The chain's CDR3 is CASSLRRKGKETQYF. The CDR3, as DNA: TGTGCCAGCAGCTTGAGGAGAAAGGGGAAAGAGACCCAGTACTTC.